One sample yielded the 21 T cell receptor beta chains listed below, sequenced in a study of shared clonotypes between healthy human individuals. The protocol was immunoSEQ multiplex PCR, while the TCRdb copy is restricted to in-frame clones and leaves out a portion. The sample shows roughly 500,000 clones, 81% of them seen only once. Sequenced: PBMCs. These receptors were collected from a middle-aged woman in good health. Some clones in this sample may be carry-over from other donors' samples.

This clone has only a few counts. CDR3 DNA: TGTGCCAGCAGCGCGAATGGACTAGCGGGAGCGGGCGAGCAGTTCTTC. Protein: CASSANGLAGAGEQFF. The chain couples TRBV7-2 to TRBJ2-1, with 13 bases matching TRBD2. Germline V gene sequence: CDR1 SGHTA, CDR2 FQGNSA. The V and J ends lost 5 bases and 10 bases, in that order; junction bases with no gene match: 11. The CDR3 runs to 16 residues. Full variable domain (missing parts from reference TRBV7-2 and TRBJ2-1): GAGVSQSPSNKVTEKGKDVELRCDPISGHTALYWYRQSLGQGLEFLIYFQGNSAPDKSGLPSDRFSAERTGGSVSTLTIQRTQQEDSAVYLCASSANGLAGAGEQFFGPGTRLTVL.

The rearrangement joins TRBV15 to TRBJ2-1; D is possibly TRBD1 (6 bases). The CDR3 is 16 amino acids. Germline V gives CDR1 LNHNV, CDR2 YYDKDF (reference sequence). Trimming stripped 4 bases from V and 2 bases from J, with 15 bases between. As DNA, the CDR3 is TGTGCCACCAGCATTCAGGGGCAGGGAGCCTACAATGAGCAGTTCTTC. It translates to CATSIQGQGAYNEQFF.

This chain joins TRBV6-5 and TRBJ2-7; the D gene is possibly TRBD1 (5 bases). Germline CDR1 reads MNHEY; CDR2 reads SVGAGI. Deletions cut 8 bases from V and 6 bases from J, with 20 bases between. The CDR3 has 14 amino acids. The CDR3 reads CASCPDPDQGEQYF. The CDR3 nucleotides are TGTGCCAGCTGCCCCGATCCGGATCAGGGCGAGCAGTACTTC.

The gene calls are TRBV6-6 and TRBJ2-7; TRBD1 aligns across 9 bases. CDR1 MNHNY and CDR2 SVGAGI come from the germline V gene (reference sequence). The CDR3 sequence is 16 residues long. The V and J ends lost 5 bases and 6 bases, in that order; junction bases with no gene match: 14. CDR3 nucleotide sequence: TGTGCCAGCAGTCCTGGACAGGGGAGGGCTGTTCGCGAGCAGTACTTC. It yields the protein CASSPGQGRAVREQYF.

Regarding this clone: It is likely a read error: a sequence one base away is far more abundant. The chain employs TRBV11-2 and TRBJ1-1; D is ambiguous. CDR1 is SGHAT, CDR2 FQNNGV, per germline. The CDR3 is 14 residues long. Trimming pared 4 bases from V and 1 base from J, leaving 10 bases between. Written as DNA, the CDR3 is TGTGCCAGCAGCTCACAGCCGCAGAACACTGAAGCTTTCTTT. Residues: CASSSQPQNTEAFF.

The sample holds many counts of this clone. The chain carries TRBV7-9 and TRBJ1-2; D possibly corresponds to TRBD1 (6 bases). Trimming shortened V by 4 bases and J by 2 bases, and 20 bases separated the two germline ends. From germline, CDR1 is SEHNR and CDR2 FQNEAQ (reference sequence). The CDR3 spans 17 residues. The CDR3 region is CASSWEGGGSSNYGYTF. The CDR3 DNA follows: TGTGCCAGCAGCTGGGAAGGCGGGGGCAGCTCCAACTATGGCTACACCTTC. The full variable domain, its missing parts supplied by reference TRBV7-9 and TRBJ1-2, is DTGVSQNPRHKITKRGQNVTFRCDPISEHNRLYWYRQTLGQGPEFLTYFQNEAQLEKSRLLSDRFSAERPKGSFSTLEIQRTEQGDSAMYLCASSWEGGGSSNYGYTFGSGTRLTVV.

The chain couples TRBV13 to TRBJ2-4; TRBD2 matches at 13 bases. CDR1 is PRHDT, CDR2 FYEKMQ, per germline (reference sequence). J was trimmed by 6 bases and V by 4 bases; bases with no gene match: 9. This CDR3 is built from 17 residues. In DNA, the CDR3 is TGTGCCAGCAGCTCCACCCCACTAGCGGGGGGGGGAAACATTCAGTACTTC. Translating it yields CASSSTPLAGGGNIQYF.

The gene calls are TRBV4-1 and TRBJ2-4, with D perhaps matching TRBD2 (6 bases). This CDR3 is 17 amino acids long. V shed 4 bases and J shed 1 base, with 17 bases lying between them. Per germline, CDR1 MGHRA and CDR2 YSYEKL. CDR3 bases: TGCGCCAGCAGCCCAGGACTACCGGCCGTGGCCAAAAACATTCAGTACTTC. It yields the protein CASSPGLPAVAKNIQYF.

This clone was picked up one time. This chain links TRBV7-6 with TRBJ2-5, with TRBD2 identical over 14 bases. In germline, CDR1 is SGHVS, CDR2 FNYEAQ. The length of the CDR3 is 17 residues. V shed 5 bases and J 1 base; nucleotides not matched to a gene: 6. Here the CDR3 reads CASSLGTSGRFQETQYF. CDR3 nucleotides: TGTGCCAGCAGCCTCGGGACTAGCGGGAGATTCCAAGAGACCCAGTACTTC.

The chain carries TRBV9 and TRBJ1-6, with TRBD1 matching over 9 bases. Trimming at V came to 2 bases and at J to 1 base, leaving 4 bases not matched to a gene. CDR1 and CDR2 (germline): SGDLS, YYNGEE. The CDR3 totals 17 residues. CDR3 nucleotide sequence: TGTGCCAGCAGCGTCGGACAGGGGAGGTCCTATAATTCACCCCTCCACTTT. It encodes CASSVGQGRSYNSPLHF.

Comment on this clone: A far larger clone lies a single base away; this is likely a read error. This CDR3 reads CAGSGAGGSETQYF. The CDR3 region has the DNA TGTGCCGGCAGTGGAGCGGGAGGATCAGAGACCCAGTACTTC. The V gene is TRBV6-1, the J gene TRBJ2-5; 9 bases agree with TRBD2. Germline lookup yields CDR1 MNHNS and CDR2 SASEGT. The length of the CDR3 is 14 residues.

The chain recombines TRBV28 with TRBJ2-7, with D perhaps TRBD1 (6 bases). Deletions cut 5 bases from V and 0 bases from J, with 20 bases between. The CDR3 sequence is 17 residues long. Germline CDR1 reads MDHEN; CDR2 reads SYDVKM. DNA for the CDR3: TGTGCCAGCAGTATCGAGGCCGGGACAACCCTCTCCTACGAGCAGTACTTC. Protein product: CASSIEAGTTLSYEQYF.

The gene calls are TRBV2 and TRBJ2-1, with D possibly being TRBD2 (5 bases). Trimming pared 5 bases from V and 2 bases from J, leaving 7 bases between. Germline V lookup: CDR1 SNHLY, CDR2 FYNNEI. The CDR3 length is 13 residues. Here the CDR3 reads CASSSGAYNEQFF. CDR3 bases: TGTGCCAGCAGTTCCGGGGCCTACAATGAGCAGTTCTTC.

A word on this clone: Since a far larger clone is one base different, this is likely a read error. The V gene is TRBV7-9, the J gene TRBJ2-2; no clear D gene. Trimming stripped 6 bases from V and 8 bases from J, with 13 bases between. This CDR3 has 13 amino acids. Germline V gene sequence: CDR1 SEHNR, CDR2 FQNEAQ (reference sequence). CDR3 nucleotide sequence: TGTGCCAGCAGACCTCATACAATAGGGGAGCTGTTTTTT. Its translation is CASRPHTIGELFF.

A single count supports this clone. J is TRBJ1-1 and V is TRBV28, with 12 bases matching TRBD1. V was pared by 4 bases and J by 5 bases, with 5 bases of the junction left unmatched. This CDR3 contains 15 residues. CDR1 and CDR2 from the germline V gene are MDHEN and SYDVKM. The CDR3 bases are TGTGCCAGCAGTTGGGGGACAGGGGGCGTAACTGAAGCTTTCTTT. This codes for CASSWGTGGVTEAFF.

This clone was picked up a small number of times. The chain links TRBV7-2 to TRBJ2-1; TRBD2 aligns across 7 bases. Per germline, CDR1 SGHTA and CDR2 FQGNSA. V was pared by 5 bases and J by 10 bases, with 17 bases of the junction left unmatched. This CDR3 region has 16 residues. In nucleotides, the CDR3 is TGTGCCAGCAGCGGATTAGCGGGTCCGGCTACAAGAGAGCAGTTCTTC. Translation: CASSGLAGPATREQFF.

This clone was detected ten times or more. The V gene is TRBV10-2, the J gene TRBJ2-7; TRBD2 agrees at 9 bases. CDR1 and CDR2 (germline): WSHSY, SAAADI. With V trimmed by 8 bases and J by 6 bases, 8 bases remained unmatched. CDR3 length: 13 amino acids. The CDR3 loop is CASRAGGPFEQYF. Written as DNA, the CDR3 is TGCGCCAGCCGGGCGGGAGGGCCTTTCGAGCAGTACTTC.

A word on this clone: A far larger clone is only one base removed, so a read error is likely. The chain couples TRBV6-1 to TRBJ2-7; D is possibly TRBD1 (6 bases). Germline V CDR1 and CDR2: MNHNS, SASEGT. This CDR3 contains 13 residues. V gave up 7 bases and J gave up 4 bases, with 14 bases separating them. The CDR3 reads CASTRVQGYEQYF. As DNA, the CDR3 is TGTGCCAGCACTCGCGTACAGGGTTACGAGCAGTACTTC.

J is TRBJ2-6 and V is TRBV28; the D gene is possibly TRBD1 (6 bases). V was clipped by 5 bases and J by 0 bases, with 11 bases between them. The length of the CDR3 is 16 residues. Per the germline V gene, CDR1 is MDHEN and CDR2 is SYDVKM. The CDR3 reads CASSNRVYSGANVLTF. CDR3 nucleotide sequence: TGTGCCAGCAGTAACAGGGTTTACTCTGGGGCCAACGTCCTGACTTTC.

The V call is TRBV5-4, the J call TRBJ2-3, with 12 bases fitting TRBD2. Germline assignment: CDR1 SGHNT and CDR2 YYREEE (reference sequence). The V segment lost 4 bases and the J segment 5 bases; nucleotides outside the gene matches: 8. This CDR3 has 16 amino acids. CDR3 nucleotides: TGTGCCAGCAGCACGACTAGCGGGGGACGTGGAGATACGCAGTATTTT. It encodes CASSTTSGGRGDTQYF.

About this clone itself: With a far larger clone one base away, a read error is the likely cause. This chain connects TRBV29-1 to TRBJ1-1; 8 positions match TRBD1. Germline assignment: CDR1 SQVTM and CDR2 ANQGSEA. CDR3 length: 13 residues. The CDR3: CSAGQGMNTEDFF. CDR3 nucleotide sequence: TGCAGCGCAGGACAGGGAATGAACACTGAAGATTTCTTT.